The TCR beta chain under discussion was sequenced for a study of identical twins. TCRdb re-analysed the 5' RACE reads in MiXCR, keeping a single row per CDR3 protein. The table has some 96,000 distinct CDR3 sequences, less than 6.5% seen once. The CDR3 is 15 amino acids. CDR1 is SSHAT, CDR2 FNYEAQ, per germline (reference sequence). This clonotype was seen only a few times. Its cognate antigen is unknown. Its ends do not fully match the called genes, so a read error is possible. Broader study findings: For cord blood, abundant beta clonotypes had fewer insertions, unlike memory repertoires, which showed none. Twins shared beta out-of-frame sequences in excess, but this excess was weaker. Model-predicted out-of-frame TCR alpha sharing fell below observed values in monozygotic twins.

The TCR sequence derives from a woman in her forties or fifties in good health. Sequencing was done on a sample of memory T cells sorted from blood. J is TRBJ2-1 and V is TRBV7-7; TRBD2 might be the D (5 bases). The CDR3 loop is CASSLLGSSYNEQFF. The CDR3 DNA follows: TGTGCTAGCAGCCTACTAGGGAGCTCCTACAATGAGCAGTTCTTC. The variable domain in full, with the rest retrieved from reference TRBV7-7 and TRBJ2-1, is GAGVSQSPRYKVTKRGQDVTLRCDPISSHATLYWYQQALGQGPEFLTYFNYEAQPDKSGLPSDRFSAERPEGSISTLTIQRTEQRDSAMYRCASSLLGSSYNEQFFGPGTRLTVL.